The entry that follows covers one TCR beta chain sequence. What it binds is not known. The data were taken from a study of shared clonotypes between healthy human individuals. On the study more broadly: Used for every donor were three CD4 naive, three CD4 memory, two CD8 naive and one CD8 memory plate. Findings and limits, study-wide: A generally larger estimated richness was seen in naive subsets than in memory subsets.

Division of CD4+ cells produced a CD45RA+ naive subset and a CD45RA-negative memory subset. The material for each subset, its genomic DNA, was split evenly across several immunoSEQ plates. The assay was immunoSEQ multiplex PCR, and TCRdb's table has in-frame clones only and misses some. The sample includes just over 2,000,000 clones, roughly 95% of them seen just once. This TCR came from a man younger than 35 in good health. The sequenced sample was naive CD4+ T cells sorted from blood. Described subset: CD45RA+ positively selected.

The CDR3 loop is CASSLEGLAESTDTQYF. Written as DNA, the CDR3 is TGTGCCAGCAGCTTAGAGGGACTAGCAGAGAGCACAGATACGCAGTATTTT. The chain is built from TRBV7-8 and TRBJ2-3; 9 positions match TRBD2. Germline CDR1 and CDR2: SGHVS and FQNEAQ. Trimming removed 1 base from V and 0 bases from J; junction bases left unmatched: 5. The CDR3 has 17 amino acids. The complete variable domain, with remaining parts taken from reference TRBV7-8 and TRBJ2-3, reads GAGVSQSPRYKVAKRGQDVALRCDPISGHVSLFWYQQALGQGPEFLTYFQNEAQLDKSGLPSDRFFAERPEGSVSTLKIQRTQQEDSAVYLCASSLEGLAESTDTQYFGPGTRLTVL.